One sample yielded the 15 T cell receptor beta chains listed below, sequenced in a study of shared clonotypes between healthy human individuals. Positive CCR7 selection of CD45RO-negative cells yielded the naive CD8 cells, and terminally differentiated effector memory CD45RA+ cells were excluded. Repertoires were generated with immunoSEQ multiplex PCR, while TCRdb's copy carries only in-frame clones and drops some. The sample carries about 680,000 clones, around 92% recorded once. Sequencing was carried out using naive CD8+ T cells sorted from blood. All receptors come from a man aged 25 to 40 in good health.

The rearrangement joins TRBV6-5 to TRBJ2-1; 10 nucleotides line up with TRBD1. Germline CDR1 MNHEY, CDR2 SVGAGI. This CDR3 has 13 residues. V lost 2 bases to trimming and J lost 11 bases; unmatched junction nucleotides: 3. The CDR3, as DNA: TGTGCCAGCAGTTACGGGACAGGGGATAAGCAGTTCTTC. Its translation is CASSYGTGDKQFF.

The V call is TRBV7-9, the J call TRBJ2-1; D gene unclear. The V end was cut by 4 bases, the J end by 6 bases, with 19 bases between. This CDR3 has 16 residues. The germline CDR1 and CDR2 sequences are SEHNR and FQNEAQ (reference sequence). The CDR3 reads CASSSRVGPRGNEQFF. DNA of the CDR3: TGTGCCAGCAGCTCCCGGGTAGGGCCGAGAGGCAATGAGCAGTTCTTC.

This clone appeared a single time. Here the CDR3 reads CASSPIRDSRGQPQHF. CDR3 DNA sequence: TGTGCCAGCAGTCCTATCCGGGACAGCAGGGGTCAGCCCCAGCATTTT. The chain joins TRBV7-9 to TRBJ1-5; TRBD1 matches 7 bases. This CDR3 spans 16 amino acids. V lost 6 bases, J lost 6 bases, and 14 bases stayed unmatched. Per the germline V gene, CDR1 is SEHNR and CDR2 is FQNEAQ (reference sequence).

V gene TRBV15 combines with J gene TRBJ2-7; 11 nucleotides agree with TRBD2. This CDR3 is 16 amino acids long. V lost 1 base and J lost 6; bases outside the gene matches: 8. CDR1 and CDR2 from the germline V gene are LNHNV and YYDKDF (reference sequence). CDR3 sequence reads: CATSRVASGRSREQYF. CDR3 nucleotide sequence: TGTGCCACCAGCAGAGTAGCTAGCGGGAGGAGTCGCGAGCAGTACTTC.

The sample holds a few counts of this clone. V and J are TRBV10-2 and TRBJ2-7; tentatively, D is TRBD1 (5 bases). This CDR3 comprises 12 residues. Germline V lookup: CDR1 WSHSY, CDR2 SAAADI. V was pared by 6 bases and J by 1 base, with 7 bases between. DNA for the CDR3: TGCGCCAGCAGGACAGTGTCCTACGAGCAGTACTTC. It specifies CASRTVSYEQYF.

This clone was observed once. This chain uses TRBV28 with TRBJ2-3; 7 positions match TRBD1. V was clipped by 5 bases and J by 4 bases; unmatched bases: 9. There are 15 residues in the CDR3. The germline V gene has CDR1 MDHEN and CDR2 SYDVKM. CDR3 coding DNA: TGTGCCAGCAGTCTCACGGGACAGATGCCAGATACGCAGTATTTT. Its protein is CASSLTGQMPDTQYF. The full variable domain, in which reference TRBV28 and TRBJ2-3 provide the parts outside the CDR3, is DVKVTQSSRYLVKRTGEKVFLECVQDMDHENMFWYRQDPGLGLRLIYFSYDVKMKEKGDIPEGYSVSREKKERFSLILESASTNQTSMYLCASSLTGQMPDTQYFGPGTRLTVL.

This clone was detected only once. The chain joins TRBV27 to TRBJ2-1; TRBD1 agrees at 12 bases. The CDR3 is 16 amino acids. Looked up from germline, CDR1 is MNHEY and CDR2 is SMNVEV (reference sequence). With 3 bases clipped from V and 4 bases from J, the junction kept 4 bases outside the gene matches. The CDR3 spells CASSFWGQGAYNEQFF. The DNA of the CDR3 is TGTGCCAGCAGTTTTTGGGGACAGGGGGCTTACAATGAGCAGTTCTTC.

The chain couples TRBV2 to TRBJ2-7; 13 bases are a match to TRBD2. V was pared by 10 bases and J by 6 bases, with 21 bases of the junction left unmatched. Germline CDR1 and CDR2: SNHLY and FYNNEI. CDR3 size: 18 residues. CDR3 sequence reads: CATSGPSGTSGVFVEQYF. The CDR3 DNA is TGTGCCACCTCTGGCCCGTCCGGGACTAGCGGGGTTTTCGTCGAGCAGTACTTC.

This clone showed up just once. The chain employs TRBV19 and TRBJ2-4; D assignment may be TRBD1 or TRBD2 (5 bases each). Germline V lookup: CDR1 LNHDA, CDR2 SQIVND (reference sequence). V lost 0 bases, J lost 7 bases, and 16 bases lay in between. The CDR3 runs 16 residues. The CDR3 region is CASSIDPGTVRNIQYF. The CDR3 DNA follows: TGTGCCAGTAGTATAGATCCCGGGACGGTGCGTAACATTCAGTACTTC. Full variable domain (missing parts from reference TRBV19 and TRBJ2-4): DGGITQSPKYLFRKEGQNVTLSCEQNLNHDAMYWYRQDPGQGLRLIYYSQIVNDFQKGDIAEGYSVSREKKESFPLTVTSAQKNPTAFYLCASSIDPGTVRNIQYFGAGTRLSVL.

A single count supports this clone. The rearrangement uses TRBV5-4 and TRBJ1-1; the D is unclear. V gave up 2 bases and J gave up 4 bases, with 12 bases separating them. CDR3 length: 14 amino acids. Germline V gene sequence: CDR1 SGHNT, CDR2 YYREEE (reference sequence). The CDR3 is CASSLGSSSTEAFF. The CDR3 DNA reads TGTGCCAGCAGCTTAGGGTCGAGTAGCACTGAAGCTTTCTTT.

V and J are TRBV15 and TRBJ2-5; 8 bases align to TRBD2. The DNA end is a closer match to TRBJ2-7, so the J assignment may be wrong. CDR1 LNHNV and CDR2 YYDKDF come from the germline V gene (reference sequence). The CDR3 is made up of 15 amino acids. CDR3 DNA sequence: TGTGCCACCAGCAGGGGTACTAGCGGCTCCTACGAGCAGTACTTC. This encodes CATSRGTSGSYEQYF.

The chain carries TRBV5-4 and TRBJ1-1; 11 bases are a match to TRBD1. This CDR3 has 15 amino acids. Trimming at V came to 4 bases and at J to 4 bases, leaving 6 bases not matched to a gene. The germline V gene encodes CDR1 SGHNT and CDR2 YYREEE (reference sequence). The CDR3 nucleotides are TGTGCCAGCAGCGCCGCGGGACAGGGGGTCACTGAAGCTTTCTTT. Translated, it gives CASSAAGQGVTEAFF.

The rearrangement links TRBV9 to TRBJ2-1; no definite D call. Trimming took off 6 bases at V and 6 bases at J, with 4 bases between the two ends. The CDR3 extends over 10 amino acids. CDR1 and CDR2 from the germline V gene are SGDLS and YYNGEE. Here the CDR3 reads CASTPNEQFF. The CDR3 bases are TGTGCCAGCACCCCCAATGAGCAGTTCTTC.

The V call is TRBV4-1, the J call TRBJ2-5; TRBD1 aligns across 7 bases. V was clipped by 0 bases and J by 7 bases; unmatched bases: 5. The CDR3 loop spans 14 amino acids. CDR1 is MGHRA and CDR2 is YSYEKL in the germline V gene. The CDR3 here is CASSQEGTVGTQYF. Written as DNA, the CDR3 is TGCGCCAGCAGCCAAGAGGGGACAGTGGGGACCCAGTACTTC.

This clone was seen only once. The CDR3 loop is CASSYSIRGLGEQFF. The CDR3 DNA sequence: TGTGCCAGCAGTTACTCGATTCGTGGTTTAGGTGAGCAGTTCTTC. J is TRBJ2-1 and V is TRBV6-5; D gene ambiguous. The germline gives CDR1 MNHEY, CDR2 SVGAGI. Trimming left V 0 bases short and J 9 bases short, with 15 bases between. The CDR3 covers 15 residues.